A single sample is the source of the 25 T cell receptor beta chains below, sequenced in a study of Ad26.COV2.S vaccination and SARS-CoV-2 variants. The treatment is: 15 to 20 received Ad26.COV2.S at low or high dose, single or two shots; several received placebo; per-sample allocation not given. Day 63 following the first vaccine or placebo injection was when the samples were taken. The repertoire was sequenced with immunoSEQ multiplex PCR; TCRdb's copy has only in-frame clones and lacks some. The data show around 350,000 clones, around 84% seen once. The sequenced sample was peripheral blood, obtained in a trial of Ad26.COV2.S vaccine versus placebo. All receptors come from a person aged 18-60 years who received the Ad26.COV2.S COVID-19 vaccine or a placebo.

This sequence joins TRBV7-9 and TRBJ2-5, with 12 bases lining up with TRBD2. Germline loops: CDR1 SEHNR, CDR2 FQNEAQ (reference sequence). CDR3 length: 16 residues. The J segment lost 2 bases and the V segment lost 1 base, leaving 2 bases of the junction unmatched. The DNA of the CDR3 is TGTGCCAGCAGCTTAGGGCTAGCGGGAGGGCAAGAGACCCAGTACTTC. Amino acid sequence: CASSLGLAGGQETQYF.

The rearrangement links TRBV4-3 to TRBJ2-1; a possible D gene is TRBD1 (8 bases). This CDR3 contains 15 residues. From germline, CDR1 is LGHNA and CDR2 YSLEER. Trimming took 4 bases from V and 6 from J, leaving 16 bases between them. The CDR3 loop reads CASSLTGGGRNEQFF. The CDR3 coding sequence is TGCGCCAGCAGCCTTACAGGGGGGGGACGCAATGAGCAGTTCTTC.

The rearrangement joins TRBV3-1 (or the pseudogene TRBV3-2) to TRBJ2-4, with 8 bases lining up with TRBD2. The germline V gene has CDR1 LGHDT and CDR2 YNNKEL (reference sequence). The CDR3 is 13 amino acids. The junction had 3 bases not matched to a gene; V was cut back by 4 bases and J by 7 bases. In DNA, the CDR3 is TGTGCCAGCAGCCTTAGCGGGGTGAACATTCAGTACTTC. Protein: CASSLSGVNIQYF.

V gene TRBV28 combines with J gene TRBJ2-7; the match to TRBD1 covers 9 bases. This CDR3 is 15 amino acids long. The V and J ends lost 5 bases and 1 base, in that order; junction bases with no gene match: 6. Germline V gene lookup returns CDR1 MDHEN and CDR2 SYDVKM. In nucleotides, the CDR3 is TGTGCCAGCAGTGGGACCGGGACAGGGTCCTACGAGCAGTACTTC. Translated, it gives CASSGTGTGSYEQYF.

CDR3 in DNA: TGTGCCAGCAGTTATGGGACAGGGCACAATCAGCCCCAGCATTTT. As protein: CASSYGTGHNQPQHF. This chain joins TRBV6-2 or TRBV6-3 and TRBJ1-5, with 9 nucleotides matching TRBD1. The V and J ends lost 3 bases and 3 bases, in that order; junction bases with no gene match: 3. CDR3 size: 15 residues. The germline V gene encodes CDR1 MNHEY and CDR2 SVGEGT.

The genes are TRBV19 and TRBJ1-3; D remains ambiguous. This CDR3 region has 14 residues. The V end was cut by 6 bases, the J end by 0 bases, with 9 bases between. Looked up from germline, CDR1 is LNHDA and CDR2 is SQIVND (reference sequence). The CDR3 region has the DNA TGTGCCAGTAGCTCTCTTAACTCTGGAAACACCATATATTTT. This gives the protein CASSSLNSGNTIYF.

V is TRBV28 and J is TRBJ1-1; D is unresolved. This CDR3 contains 14 residues. The germline V and J ends were trimmed by 4 bases and 0 bases, with 9 bases remaining between them. The germline gives CDR1 MDHEN, CDR2 SYDVKM. The CDR3 protein is CASSSGQLNTEAFF. CDR3 in DNA: TGTGCCAGCAGTTCGGGTCAGTTGAACACTGAAGCTTTCTTT.

The gene calls are TRBV18 and TRBJ1-5; TRBD1 aligns across 9 bases. Per germline, CDR1 KGHSH and CDR2 LQKENI. With V trimmed by 3 bases and J by 1 base, 7 bases remained unmatched. The CDR3 consists of 17 residues. CDR3 region: CASSPSGQGFSNQPQHF. As DNA, the CDR3 is TGTGCCAGCTCACCTTCGGGACAGGGTTTCAGCAATCAGCCCCAGCATTTT.

J is TRBJ2-3 and V is TRBV7-8; 8 nucleotides agree with TRBD2. The V gene's germline CDR1 is SGHVS and CDR2 FQNEAQ. Unmatched junction bases numbered 17, after V lost 7 bases and J lost 8 bases. CDR3 length: 16 residues. CDR3 sequence: CASTPSGGRPAGTQYF. CDR3 coding DNA: TGTGCCAGCACCCCCTCGGGGGGGAGACCTGCGGGTACGCAGTATTTT.

For this clone: One end of the junction fails to match germline, which may point to a read error. CDR3 protein: CASSQDREETQYF. DNA of the CDR3: TGTGCCAGCAGTCAAGACAGGGAAGAGACCCAGTACTTC. The genes are TRBV3-1 (or the pseudogene TRBV3-2) and TRBJ2-5, with 7 bases aligning to TRBD1. In germline, CDR1 is LGHDT, CDR2 YNNKEL (reference sequence). The CDR3 is 13 residues long.

V and J are TRBV28 and TRBJ1-5; no firm D call. The V end was cut by 3 bases, the J end by 0 bases, with 12 bases between. This CDR3 region has 16 residues. Germline assignment: CDR1 MDHEN and CDR2 SYDVKM. Written as DNA, the CDR3 is TGTGCCAGCAGTTTGGTCGGCCATTATAGCAATCAGCCCCAGCATTTT. Translation: CASSLVGHYSNQPQHF.

The chain recombines TRBV7-6 with TRBJ2-7, with D possibly TRBD1 on 6 matching bases. The CDR3 covers 13 residues. Germline V lookup: CDR1 SGHVS, CDR2 FNYEAQ. Between the trimmed V and J ends, which lost 5 bases and 3 bases, there was a span of 11 bases. CDR3 in amino acids: CASSPDRYYEQYF. CDR3 nucleotide sequence: TGTGCCAGCAGCCCGGACAGATACTACGAGCAGTACTTC.

This clone was picked up a small number of times. The J gene is TRBJ1-2, the V gene TRBV15; D unclear. Germline assignment: CDR1 LNHNV and CDR2 YYDKDF (reference sequence). CDR3 length: 17 residues. The V and J ends lost 0 bases and 1 base respectively, with 15 bases between them. As DNA, the CDR3 is TGTGCCACCAGCAGAGATTTGGAAGGGCGTATTAACTATGGCTACACCTTC. Translating it yields CATSRDLEGRINYGYTF.

The chain links TRBV7-8 to TRBJ2-3; the D is unclear. This CDR3 spans 11 amino acids. V lost 2 bases to trimming and J lost 3 bases, with 0 bases between them. From germline, CDR1 is SGHVS and CDR2 FQNEAQ. For the CDR3, the DNA is TGTGCCAGCAGCTTAACAGATACGCAGTATTTT. Translation gives CASSLTDTQYF.

The gene calls are TRBV14 and TRBJ1-5; D call uncertain. V lost 4 bases, J lost 5 bases, and 9 bases lay in between. The CDR3 consists of 13 residues. CDR1 and CDR2 from the germline V gene are SGHDN and FVKESK. The CDR3 sequence: CASSLGLDQPQHF. CDR3 nucleotides: TGTGCCAGCAGCCTTGGACTGGATCAGCCCCAGCATTTT.

V and J are TRBV24-1 and TRBJ2-1; TRBD1 aligns across 9 bases. This CDR3 comprises 17 residues. After removal of 4 bases from V and 2 bases from J, the junction contained 8 bases not matched to a gene. The germline V gene encodes CDR1 KGHDR and CDR2 SFDVKD. In DNA form, the CDR3 reads TGTGCCACCAGTGACCCCATGGGGACAGGGACCTACAATGAGCAGTTCTTC. Its translation is CATSDPMGTGTYNEQFF.

This clone was picked up a small number of times. V usage is TRBV29-1 and J usage is TRBJ1-1; no definite D call. V lost 5 bases and J 0 bases, leaving 13 bases between the germline ends. CDR1 and CDR2 (germline): SQVTM, ANQGSEA. This CDR3 spans 14 amino acids. The CDR3 reads CSVPEQRLNTEAFF. For the CDR3, the DNA is TGCAGCGTTCCCGAACAGCGTTTGAACACTGAAGCTTTCTTT.

J is TRBJ1-2 and V is TRBV10-2; the D is unclear. V was clipped by 2 bases and J by 8 bases, with 12 bases between them. There are 13 residues in the CDR3. Germline V gene lookup returns CDR1 WSHSY and CDR2 SAAADI. The DNA of the CDR3 is TGCGCCAGCAGTGAGACGACATTGGGCGGCTACACCTTC. As protein: CASSETTLGGYTF.

The chain joins TRBV28 to TRBJ2-7; D is perhaps TRBD1 (5 bases). The CDR3 is 14 amino acids. V lost 5 bases, J lost 1 base, and 12 bases lay in between. Germline V gives CDR1 MDHEN, CDR2 SYDVKM. CDR3 residues: CASSKRQISYEQYF. Here the CDR3 DNA reads TGTGCCAGCAGTAAACGACAGATATCCTACGAGCAGTACTTC.

The rearrangement joins TRBV6-2 or TRBV6-3 to TRBJ2-1; 7 nucleotides agree with TRBD2. CDR3 size: 15 residues. CDR1 and CDR2 (germline): MNHEY, SVGEGT. Germline trimming cut 6 bases from V and 4 bases from J; bases unmatched to any gene: 9. The CDR3 reads CASSPSSGWYNEQFF. In nucleotides, the CDR3 is TGTGCCAGCAGCCCTTCTAGCGGTTGGTACAATGAGCAGTTCTTC.

V and J are TRBV10-1 and TRBJ2-5; 10 positions match TRBD1. The CDR3 loop spans 15 amino acids. V was pared by 2 bases and J by 3 bases, with 3 bases of the junction left unmatched. CDR1 is WNHNN and CDR2 is SYGVQD in the germline V gene (reference sequence). CDR3 protein: CASSEPGTGEETQYF. For the CDR3, the DNA is TGCGCCAGCAGTGAGCCCGGGACAGGGGAAGAGACCCAGTACTTC.

This clone is a singleton in its sample. V usage is TRBV27 and J usage is TRBJ2-7; D may be TRBD2 (6 bases). There are 17 residues in the CDR3. The V end lost 6 bases, the J end lost 7 bases, and 28 bases lay between the germline ends. Germline-derived CDR1 and CDR2 are MNHEY and SMNVEV (reference sequence). CDR3: CASSVLPWRERWWEQYF. The CDR3 DNA sequence: TGTGCCAGCAGCGTACTACCATGGCGGGAAAGGTGGTGGGAGCAGTACTTC.

A few counts support this clone. This sequence joins TRBV4-1 and TRBJ2-7, with D perhaps TRBD1 (6 bases). Trimming cost V 6 bases and J 5 bases, with 8 bases left between them. Per the germline V gene, CDR1 is MGHRA and CDR2 is YSYEKL. The CDR3 covers 11 residues. The CDR3 loop is CASRQGNEQYF. DNA for the CDR3: TGCGCCAGCAGACAGGGAAACGAGCAGTACTTC.

This rearrangement joins TRBV4-1 to TRBJ1-4; D remains unclear. Per germline, CDR1 MGHRA and CDR2 YSYEKL. The CDR3 loop spans 13 amino acids. The V end was cut by 5 bases, the J end by 2 bases, with 6 bases between. The CDR3 bases are TGCGCCAGCAGCATTCGGACTAATGAAAAACTGTTTTTT. This codes for CASSIRTNEKLFF.

The rearrangement links TRBV7-9 to TRBJ1-5, with D tentatively TRBD1 (5 bases). V lost 1 base and J lost 3, with 16 bases in between. The V gene's germline CDR1 is SEHNR and CDR2 FQNEAQ (reference sequence). The CDR3 totals 17 residues. CDR3 sequence: CASSLGFGGGINQPQHF. The CDR3 DNA is TGTGCCAGCAGCTTAGGTTTCGGGGGAGGTATCAATCAGCCCCAGCATTTT.